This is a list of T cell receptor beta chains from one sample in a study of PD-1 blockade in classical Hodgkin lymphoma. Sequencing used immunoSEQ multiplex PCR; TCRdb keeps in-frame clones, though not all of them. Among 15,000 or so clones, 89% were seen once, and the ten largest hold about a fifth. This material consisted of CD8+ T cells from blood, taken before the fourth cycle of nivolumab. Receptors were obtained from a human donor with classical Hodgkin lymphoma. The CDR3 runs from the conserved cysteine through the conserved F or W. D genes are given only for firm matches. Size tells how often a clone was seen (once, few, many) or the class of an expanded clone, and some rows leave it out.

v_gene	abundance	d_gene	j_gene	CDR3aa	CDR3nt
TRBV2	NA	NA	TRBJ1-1	CASSKGWGAFF	TGTGCCAGCAGCAAGGGGTGGGGAGCTTTCTTT
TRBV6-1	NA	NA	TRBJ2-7	CASSEDRGGSEQYF	TGTGCCAGCAGTGAAGACAGGGGAGGGTCCGAGCAGTACTTC
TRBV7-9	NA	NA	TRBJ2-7	CASSPLKVPGKTYEQYF	TGTGCCAGCAGCCCCCTCAAGGTCCCAGGGAAGACCTACGAGCAGTACTTC
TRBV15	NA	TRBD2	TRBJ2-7	CATSTGAGTVSYEQYF	TGTGCCACCAGCACTGGAGCGGGAACCGTCTCCTACGAGCAGTACTTC
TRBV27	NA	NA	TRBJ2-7	CASSPPNRAGYEQYF	TGTGCCAGCAGTCCACCGAACAGGGCTGGCTACGAGCAGTACTTC
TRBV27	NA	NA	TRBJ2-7	CASSLSPDVYEQYF	TGTGCCAGCAGTTTATCCCCGGATGTCTACGAGCAGTACTTC
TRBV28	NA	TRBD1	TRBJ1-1	CASSFSRDRVVTEAFF	TGTGCCAGCAGTTTCAGCCGGGACAGGGTCGTCACTGAAGCTTTCTTT
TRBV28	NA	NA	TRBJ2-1	CASSPREDNEQFF	TGTGCCAGCAGTCCCAGAGAGGACAATGAGCAGTTCTTC
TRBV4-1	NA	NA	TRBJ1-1	CASSHPGRINTEAFF	TGCGCCAGCAGCCACCCAGGGAGGATAAACACTGAAGCTTTCTTT
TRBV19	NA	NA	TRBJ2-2	CASSIGGVTGELFF	TGTGCCAGTAGTATAGGGGGGGTAACCGGGGAGCTGTTTTTT
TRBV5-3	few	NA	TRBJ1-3	CASSLGSGTGNTIYF	TGTGCCAGCAGCTTGGGGTCTGGGACTGGAAACACCATATATTTT
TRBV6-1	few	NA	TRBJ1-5	CASSFNRVHQPQHF	TGTGCCAGCAGCTTCAACAGGGTCCATCAGCCCCAGCATTTT
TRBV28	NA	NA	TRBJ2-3	CASSFGLGPSSTDTQYF	TGTGCCAGCAGTTTCGGGCTAGGCCCCTCTAGCACAGATACGCAGTATTTT
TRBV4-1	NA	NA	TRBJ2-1	CASSHYGGYNEQFF	TGCGCCAGCAGCCACTATGGGGGTTACAATGAGCAGTTCTTC
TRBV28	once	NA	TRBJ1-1	CASSLWGAMNTEAFF	TGTGCCAGCAGTTTATGGGGGGCGATGAACACTGAAGCTTTCTTT
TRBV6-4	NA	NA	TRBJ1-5	CASSETPGAYQPQHF	TGTGCCAGCAGTGAAACCCCAGGGGCTTATCAGCCCCAGCATTTT
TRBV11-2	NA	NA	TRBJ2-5	CASSLGRDTGETQYF	TGTGCCAGCAGCTTGGGGCGGGATACGGGAGAGACCCAGTACTTC
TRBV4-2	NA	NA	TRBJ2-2	CASSPKEMTVTSNTGELFF	TGTGCCAGCAGCCCAAAGGAAATGACAGTCACCTCGAACACCGGGGAGCTGTTTTTT
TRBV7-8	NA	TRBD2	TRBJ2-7	CASSYPSGQPAGGPIYEQYF	TGTGCCAGCAGCTATCCGAGCGGACAGCCAGCGGGAGGGCCTATTTACGAGCAGTACTTC
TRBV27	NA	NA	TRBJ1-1	CASSLTGPGTEAFF	TGTGCCAGCAGCCTTACAGGGCCTGGCACTGAAGCTTTCTTT
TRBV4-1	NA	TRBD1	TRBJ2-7	CASSQVGQGGVYEQYF	TGCGCCAGCAGCCAAGTGGGACAGGGGGGGGTCTACGAGCAGTACTTC
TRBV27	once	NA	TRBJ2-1	CATRDFISYNEQFF	TGTGCCACCCGGGACTTTATATCCTACAATGAGCAGTTCTTC
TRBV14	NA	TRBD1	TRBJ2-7	CASSQPYTGQGPYEQYF	TGTGCCAGCAGCCAACCCTATACGGGACAGGGCCCCTACGAGCAGTACTTC
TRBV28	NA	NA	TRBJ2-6	CASRPYGANVLTF	TGTGCCAGCAGGCCCTATGGGGCCAACGTCCTGACTTTC
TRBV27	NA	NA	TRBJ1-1	CASSSGSLNTEAFF	TGTGCCAGCAGTTCGGGCAGCTTGAACACTGAAGCTTTCTTT
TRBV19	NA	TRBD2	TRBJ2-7	CASSTRLASYEQYF	TGTGCCAGTAGTACACGACTAGCCTCCTACGAGCAGTACTTC
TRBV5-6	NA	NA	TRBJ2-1	CASSYRADEQFF	TGTGCCAGCAGTTATCGAGCCGATGAGCAGTTCTTC